Listed below are T cell receptor beta chains from one sample, sequenced in a study of blood T cells in healthy people across ages. In TCRdb, the 5' RACE reads were re-called with MiXCR into one record per CDR3 protein. The sample includes about 840,000 distinct CDR3 sequences, about 28% seen only once; the top ten take roughly 10%. The data were also submitted as part of a second study, on T cells of mothers and their children.

The sample consisted of blood. The source of these receptors is a woman aged 35 to 49 in good health. CDR3s include the opening cysteine and the closing phenylalanine or tryptophan. The D gene is left open where the match is weak. Clone sizes are given selectively: once, few, many, or a class where the clone is expanded.

d_gene	j_gene	v_gene	abundance	CDR3nt	CDR3aa
NA	TRBJ1-4	TRBV6-5	NA	TGTGCCAGCAGTTACTCGCACGGGGATGAAAAACTGTTTTTT	CASSYSHGDEKLFF
NA	TRBJ1-6	TRBV2	NA	TGTGCCAGCAGTGAAGCTGGACGGATGAATTCACCCCTCCACTTT	CASSEAGRMNSPLHF
NA	TRBJ2-7	TRBV29-1	many	TGCAGCGTTAAACAGGGATACGAGCAGTACTTC	CSVKQGYEQYF
NA	TRBJ2-5	TRBV28	once	TGTGCCAGCAGGCCCGGGGGTCGAGAGACCCAGTACTTC	CASRPGGRETQYF
NA	TRBJ1-2	TRBV7-2	NA	TGTGCCAGCAGCCCGCGGTCGGGCAGCATCCTAAACTATGGCTACACCTTC	CASSPRSGSILNYGYTF
NA	TRBJ2-1	TRBV7-9	many	TGTGCCAGCAGCCGGGACTCCTTCCCGTTCTTC	CASSRDSFPFF
NA	TRBJ2-1	TRBV20-1	NA	TGCAGTGCTCACGCGGGGGCGGGGTCCTACAATGAGCAGTTCTTC	CSAHAGAGSYNEQFF
TRBD1	TRBJ2-5	TRBV29-1	NA	TGCAGCGTTGTTCCGACAGGGGCCGAGACCCAGTACTTC	CSVVPTGAETQYF
TRBD1	TRBJ1-2	TRBV9	few	TGTGCCAGCAGGACAGGGGGCGCGGGATATGGCTACACCTTC	CASRTGGAGYGYTF
NA	TRBJ2-1	TRBV6-1	NA	TGTGCCAGCAGTGAAATTTTTCGGGGTCTCGACAATGAGCAGTTCTTC	CASSEIFRGLDNEQFF
NA	TRBJ1-2	TRBV20-1	NA	TGCAGTGCTAGAGATTTACGGTTGGACTATGGCTACACCTTC	CSARDLRLDYGYTF
NA	TRBJ2-1	TRBV7-6	NA	TGTGCCAGCAGCTTATCTTCCCTAGGGGGATGGGATGAGCAGTTCTTC	CASSLSSLGGWDEQFF
NA	TRBJ1-1	TRBV20-1	few	TGCAGTGCTAGAGCCGGGGTCGGCACTGAAGCTTTCTTT	CSARAGVGTEAFF
NA	TRBJ1-2	TRBV6-2/TRBV6-3	NA	TGTGCCAGCAGACCTACCCAGGGTCGCCCTTCTGGCTACACCTTC	CASRPTQGRPSGYTF
NA	TRBJ2-3	TRBV7-2	NA	TGTGCCAGCAGCTTAATCACAACAGATACGCAGTATTTT	CASSLITTDTQYF
NA	TRBJ2-1	TRBV2	once	TGTGCCAGCAGTGAAAAGGCGGGGCAAAGAGACAATGAGCAGTTCTTC	CASSEKAGQRDNEQFF
NA	TRBJ2-2	TRBV6-5	few	TGTGCCAGCAGTTTCAGGGACCCCGGGGAGCTGTTTTTT	CASSFRDPGELFF
NA	TRBJ2-5	TRBV11-2	many	TGTGCCAGCAGCCGCTTAGAGACCCAGTACTTC	CASSRLETQYF
NA	TRBJ2-5	TRBV5-1	few	TGCGCCAGCAGTGATAAACCTGATCGCGGAGAGACCCAGTACTTC	CASSDKPDRGETQYF
TRBD1	TRBJ1-1	TRBV6-1	NA	TGTGCCAGCAGACAACCCGGGACAGGGATCGGATATCTGATGAACACTGAAGCTTTCTTT	CASRQPGTGIGYLMNTEAFF
NA	TRBJ2-5	TRBV9	NA	TGTGCCAGCAGCGTAGGCCCCCGGACGGGGGAGACCCAGTACTTC	CASSVGPRTGETQYF
NA	TRBJ1-1	TRBV5-1	NA	TGCGCCAGCAGCTGGGGGTTGATGGGGGACACTGAAGCTTTCTTT	CASSWGLMGDTEAFF
TRBD1	TRBJ1-2	TRBV12-3/TRBV12-4	NA	TGTGCCAGCAGCTTGCGTCAGGGACAGAACTATGGCTACACCTTC	CASSLRQGQNYGYTF
NA	TRBJ2-1	TRBV12-3/TRBV12-4	NA	TGTGCCAGCAGTCCCCGGGAGAAGGCCCGGCAGGGGTCGGGCAATGAGCAGTTCTTC	CASSPREKARQGSGNEQFF
TRBD2	TRBJ2-3	TRBV12-3/TRBV12-4	NA	TGTGCCAGCACACTAGCGGGGGGGCCGGGCGATACGCAGTATTTT	CASTLAGGPGDTQYF
TRBD2	TRBJ2-3	TRBV29-1	many	TGCAGCGTCTCCACTAGCGGGGGGCCCGATACGCAGTATTTT	CSVSTSGGPDTQYF
NA	TRBJ1-6	TRBV4-1	few	TGCGCCAGCAGCCCCCGGGACGGGGGCGAGGTTTACCACTTT	CASSPRDGGEVYHF
TRBD1	TRBJ2-1	TRBV11-1	NA	TGTGCCATCAGCCCCGGGACAGACTACAATGAGCAGTTCTTC	CAISPGTDYNEQFF
NA	TRBJ2-1	TRBV7-8	NA	TGTGCCAGCAGCTTAGTAGTGGACGTAGCCCATGAGCAGTTCTTC	CASSLVVDVAHEQFF
NA	TRBJ1-2	TRBV30	many	TGTGCCTGGACGAGCTCTCAGCGGTCTTATGGCTACACCTTC	CAWTSSQRSYGYTF
NA	TRBJ2-7	TRBV6-1	many	TGTGCCAGCAGTGAACAAGGGAACTCCTACGAGCAGTACTTC	CASSEQGNSYEQYF
TRBD2	TRBJ2-7	TRBV7-8	NA	TGTGCCAGCAGCTTAGCGGCTAGCGGGGGGTGGAGCGAGCAGTACTTC	CASSLAASGGWSEQYF
NA	TRBJ1-4	TRBV6-6	few	TGTGCCAGCAGTACAAGGACGAAATATAATGAAAAACTGTTTTTT	CASSTRTKYNEKLFF
NA	TRBJ1-1	TRBV20-1	few	TGCATCCCTGAGAATGGGAGGGCGAACACTGAAGCTTTCTTT	CIPENGRANTEAFF
NA	TRBJ2-1	TRBV4-1	NA	TGCGCCAGCAGCCAAATACAGGGAGCCTACAATGAGCAGTTCTTC	CASSQIQGAYNEQFF
TRBD1	TRBJ1-1	TRBV5-1	NA	TGCGCCAGCAGCCGTCCGGGACAGAAGAACACTGAAGCTTTCTTT	CASSRPGQKNTEAFF
NA	TRBJ2-6	TRBV7-2	NA	TGTGCCACGCGACCGGGGGCCAACGTCCCGACTTTC	CATRPGANVPTF
NA	TRBJ1-1	TRBV6-5	NA	TGTGCCTGCTCTAACCAAGGACAGTGGAACACTGAAGCTTTCTTT	CACSNQGQWNTEAFF
NA	TRBJ2-3	TRBV7-2	many	TGTGCCAGCAGCTTAGATGTAGATACGCAGTATTTT	CASSLDVDTQYF
NA	TRBJ2-2	TRBV12-3/TRBV12-4	few	TGTGCCAGCAGTTTCAACTCCGTCACCGGGGAGCTGTTTTTT	CASSFNSVTGELFF
TRBD2	TRBJ2-3	TRBV20-1	many	TGCAGTGCCCGAGGGGATAGCGGGGGCACGCAGTATTTT	CSARGDSGGTQYF
NA	TRBJ1-2	TRBV5-6	NA	TGTGCCAGCAGCTTGTACAGTGCGAACTATGGCTACACCTTC	CASSLYSANYGYTF
NA	TRBJ1-1	TRBV2	NA	TGTGCCAGCAGTGTAGGGGAATGGAACACTGAAGCTTTCTTT	CASSVGEWNTEAFF
NA	TRBJ2-7	TRBV7-9	NA	TGTGCCAGCAGCTTAGTACCGGTCAGTGAGCAGTACTTC	CASSLVPVSEQYF
NA	TRBJ1-6	TRBV27	NA	TGTGCCAGCAGTTTCACCCGACAGTTTTCACCCCTCCACTTT	CASSFTRQFSPLHF
NA	TRBJ1-6	TRBV3-1	NA	TGTGCCAGCAGCCACCTGGGGTTGGATTCACCCCTCCACTTT	CASSHLGLDSPLHF
NA	TRBJ2-6	TRBV18	many	TGTGCCAGCTCACTAGGGACTGGGGCCAACGTCCTGACTTTC	CASSLGTGANVLTF
TRBD2	TRBJ2-1	TRBV6-5	NA	TGTGCCCGACGTCCCGGGACTAGATTGAGGCAGTTCTTC	CARRPGTRLRQFF
NA	TRBJ2-1	TRBV5-1	many	TGCGCCAGCAGCTTGCGTCGAGGCGGGGATTACGGAAATGAGCAGTTCTTC	CASSLRRGGDYGNEQFF
NA	TRBJ2-3	TRBV12-3/TRBV12-4	NA	TGTGCCAGCAGTGCCAGACGGGTTAGAGCAGATACGCAGTATTTT	CASSARRVRADTQYF
TRBD1	TRBJ1-5	TRBV7-2	many	TGTGCCAGCAGTTGGACAGGGACCAATCAGCCCCAGCATTTT	CASSWTGTNQPQHF
TRBD2	TRBJ2-3	TRBV20-1	few	TGCGGTGTTCCCGGACTAGCGGGGGGGATCGGCACAGATACGCAGTATTTT	CGVPGLAGGIGTDTQYF
NA	TRBJ1-6	TRBV12-3/TRBV12-4	NA	TGTGCCAGCAGTTTGCTGTTTTATTCACCCCTCCACTTT	CASSLLFYSPLHF
TRBD2	TRBJ2-3	TRBV7-8	few	TGTGCCAGCAGCCCCCCGGGGGGGAAGGCAGATACGCAGTATTTT	CASSPPGGKADTQYF
NA	TRBJ2-1	TRBV29-1	NA	TGCAGCGTTGCTAAGGGAAACAATGAGCAGTTCTTC	CSVAKGNNEQFF